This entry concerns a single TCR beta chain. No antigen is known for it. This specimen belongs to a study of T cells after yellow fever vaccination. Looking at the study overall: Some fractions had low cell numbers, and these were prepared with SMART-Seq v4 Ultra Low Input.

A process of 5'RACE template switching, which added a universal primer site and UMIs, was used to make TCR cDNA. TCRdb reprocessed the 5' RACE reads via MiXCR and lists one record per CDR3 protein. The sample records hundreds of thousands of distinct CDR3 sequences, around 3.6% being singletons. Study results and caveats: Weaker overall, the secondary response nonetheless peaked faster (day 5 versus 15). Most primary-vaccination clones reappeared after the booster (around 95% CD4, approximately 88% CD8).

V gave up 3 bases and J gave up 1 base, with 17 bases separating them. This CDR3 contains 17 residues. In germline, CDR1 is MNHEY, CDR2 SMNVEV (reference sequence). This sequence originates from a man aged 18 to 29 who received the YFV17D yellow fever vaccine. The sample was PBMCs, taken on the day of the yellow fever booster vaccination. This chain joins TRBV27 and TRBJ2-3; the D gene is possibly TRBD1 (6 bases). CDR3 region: CASSFFPGAPGTDTQYF. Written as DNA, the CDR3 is TGTGCCAGCAGTTTTTTCCCAGGGGCTCCGGGCACAGATACGCAGTATTTT.